The clone carrying this T cell receptor (beta chain) was seen a few times. The data are from a study of blood T cell repertoires in COVID-19. In the original analysis: Reference gene primer amplification gave estimated nucleated cell counts. Clones were read by immunoSEQ multiplex PCR, and TCRdb kept only the in-frame ones, dropping some. The DNA gave D and trimming, while V, J and clone size come from that table. Found here are hundreds of thousands of clones, 70% to 90% of them singletons; the top ten hold under 2.5%. This study enrolled people aged about 18 to 100 from about two dozen US geographic areas. Donors were grouped by their self-reported clinical history. The CDR3 consists of 17 residues. Germline V gives CDR1 SGHRS, CDR2 YFSETQ. V gave up 4 bases and J gave up 5 bases; unmatched junction bases: 9.

The chain recombines TRBV5-1 with TRBJ2-2; 12 bases fit TRBD2. The source is a woman between 18 and 29 years old with acute COVID-19. The source material was PBMCs or T cells enriched from blood (not recorded which). The CDR3 nucleotides read TGCGCCAGCAGCACCCTCACTAGCGGGAGGCGGACCGGGGAGCTGTTTTTT. Translation gives CASSTLTSGRRTGELFF.